The 20 T cell receptor beta chains listed next were all sequenced from one sample in a study of T cells in Graves' hyperthyroidism and ophthalmopathy (dated by TCRdb to about 2019). The library relied on multiplex PCR. This sample was sequenced with an Illumina HiSeq 2000. TCR beta CDR3 regions were amplified from RNA transcripts. For the first round of RT-PCR on the TCR CDR3, the HTBI primer set was used together with the Qiagen OneStep RT-PCR kit. TCRdb redid the processing of the public reads, applying fastp at Q25 and MiXCR, and retained in-frame beta chains. Here each entry gathers all rows of one CDR3 protein and keeps the most common genes and DNA. The sample contains some 460,000 distinct CDR3 sequences, less than 20% of them found a single time. 13% to 15% of the sample belongs to the ten largest clones. Input material: blood. These receptors all come from a woman under 30 with Graves' hyperthyroidism.

The sample holds many counts of this clonotype. J is TRBJ2-3 and V is TRBV11-2; D not certain. The CDR3 runs to 11 residues. Germline CDR1 reads SGHAT; CDR2 reads FQNNGV. V was cut by 0 bases and J by 5 bases, with 0 bases left in between. DNA of the CDR3: TGTGCCAGCAGCTTAGAAGATACGCAGTATTTT. Its protein product is CASSLEDTQYF.

This clonotype has more than one count but fewer than ten. V and J are TRBV7-9 and TRBJ2-5; possibly TRBD1 for D (6 bases). V lost 2 bases and J lost 5, with 12 bases in between. This CDR3 spans 14 amino acids. Germline CDR1 and CDR2: SEHNR and FQNEAQ (reference sequence). This CDR3 reads CASSLNAGVETQYF. Here the CDR3 DNA reads TGTGCCAGCAGCTTAAATGCAGGGGTGGAGACCCAGTACTTC.

This clonotype occurred a few times. The junction does not match germline at one end; this may be a read error. The V and J genes are TRBV7-7 and TRBJ2-5; TRBD1 might be the D (6 bases). This CDR3 spans 13 amino acids. Germline lookup yields CDR1 SSHAT and CDR2 FNYEAQ (reference sequence). CDR3 bases: TGTGCTAGCAGCCCCGACAGGAAAGAGACCCAGTACTTC. It yields the protein CASSPDRKETQYF.

This clonotype was recorded a few times. This sequence joins TRBV13 and TRBJ2-7; D remains unclear. Germline V CDR1 and CDR2: PRHDT, FYEKMQ (reference sequence). The germline V and J ends were trimmed by 2 bases and 3 bases, with 11 bases remaining between them. The CDR3 extends over 14 amino acids. The CDR3 coding sequence is TGTGCCAGCAGCTTATTCCGGGTTCTCTACGAGCAGTACTTC. This translates into CASSLFRVLYEQYF.

There are a few counts of this clonotype. The chain links TRBV27 to TRBJ1-6, with D maybe TRBD1 (6 bases). This CDR3 has 15 residues. Per germline, CDR1 MNHEY and CDR2 SMNVEV (reference sequence). V dropped 3 bases and J dropped 7 bases, with 13 bases sitting between them. CDR3 sequence reads: CASSFMGGLNSPLHF. The CDR3 DNA sequence: TGTGCCAGCAGTTTCATGGGGGGCCTGAATTCACCCCTCCACTTT.

There are many counts of this clonotype. The rearrangement joins TRBV28 to TRBJ2-1; 7 bases align to TRBD1. V was pared by 4 bases and J by 3 bases, with 9 bases of the junction left unmatched. The CDR3 loop spans 16 amino acids. Germline CDR1 reads MDHEN; CDR2 reads SYDVKM. CDR3: CASSYPGRGIYNEQFF. The CDR3 DNA reads TGTGCCAGCAGTTACCCGGGCAGGGGGATCTACAATGAGCAGTTCTTC. The variable domain in full, completed from reference TRBV28 and TRBJ2-1, reads DVKVTQSSRYLVKRTGEKVFLECVQDMDHENMFWYRQDPGLGLRLIYFSYDVKMKEKGDIPEGYSVSREKKERFSLILESASTNQTSMYLCASSYPGRGIYNEQFFGPGTRLTVL.

This clonotype has ten or more counts. J is TRBJ2-7 and V is TRBV7-2; tentatively, D is TRBD1 or TRBD2 (5 bases each). CDR3 length: 14 residues. V lost 5 bases and J 3 bases, leaving 14 bases between the germline ends. Germline V gene lookup returns CDR1 SGHTA and CDR2 FQGNSA. CDR3 DNA sequence: TGTGCCAGCAGCCGAACCCGGGGCCTCTACGAGCAGTACTTC. It specifies CASSRTRGLYEQYF.

V usage is TRBV27 and J usage is TRBJ2-6; D may be TRBD1 (8 bases). Germline-derived CDR1 and CDR2 are MNHEY and SMNVEV (reference sequence). Deletions cut 1 base from V and 0 bases from J, with 16 bases between. The CDR3 is 19 residues long. CDR3 protein: CASSLWGGQASSGANVLTF. The CDR3 DNA reads as TGTGCCAGCAGTTTATGGGGGGGACAGGCAAGCTCTGGGGCCAACGTCCTGACTTTC.

This clonotype was found many times. The rearrangement uses TRBV18 and TRBJ1-2; no clear D gene. V lost 3 bases and J lost 0, with 8 bases in between. This CDR3 spans 14 amino acids. CDR1 and CDR2 from the germline V gene are KGHSH and LQKENI. In nucleotides, the CDR3 is TGTGCCAGCTCACCTGGATCCGCTAACTATGGCTACACCTTC. As protein: CASSPGSANYGYTF. Full variable domain (missing parts from reference TRBV18 and TRBJ1-2): NAGVMQNPRHLVRRRGQEARLRCSPMKGHSHVYWYRQLPEEGLKFMVYLQKENIIDESGMPKERFSAEFPKEGPSILRIQQVVRGDSAAYFCASSPGSANYGYTFGSGTRLTVV.

This clonotype was seen many times. The chain couples TRBV6-2 or TRBV6-3 to TRBJ1-1, with 7 positions matching TRBD1. This CDR3 region has 14 residues. V was pared by 9 bases and J by 0 bases, with 7 bases of the junction left unmatched. From germline, CDR1 is MNHEY and CDR2 SVGEGT. CDR3 DNA: TGTGCCAGTAATAAACAGGGGCTGAACACTGAAGCTTTCTTT. It codes for CASNKQGLNTEAFF.

The chain carries TRBV15 and TRBJ2-5; D is undetermined. Germline loops: CDR1 LNHNV, CDR2 YYDKDF (reference sequence). The CDR3 spans 15 residues. V lost 5 bases and J lost 2, with 15 bases in between. CDR3 nucleotide sequence: TGTGCCACCAGCTATTCCCTCCCCGGTCAAGAGACCCAGTACTTC. This codes for CATSYSLPGQETQYF.

The table lists this clonotype with a few counts. The CDR3 DNA is TGCAGTGCTAGAGCGTTGGGACTCTACCAAGAGACCCAGTACTTC. Translation gives CSARALGLYQETQYF. The rearrangement links TRBV20-1 to TRBJ2-5, with D maybe TRBD2 (6 bases). The germline V gene encodes CDR1 DFQATT and CDR2 SNEGSKA (reference sequence). Trimming stripped 1 base from V and 0 bases from J, with 12 bases between. This CDR3 comprises 15 residues.

This clonotype has ten or more counts. The rearrangement links TRBV28 to TRBJ2-5, with 9 nucleotides matching TRBD2. From germline, CDR1 is MDHEN and CDR2 SYDVKM. CDR3 length: 15 residues. Unmatched junction bases numbered 8, after V lost 3 bases and J lost 6 bases. The CDR3 loop reads CASSFFWREGKTQYF. CDR3 nucleotide sequence: TGTGCCAGCAGTTTCTTCTGGCGGGAGGGGAAGACCCAGTACTTC.

This clonotype has a handful of counts. The rearrangement joins TRBV6-2 or TRBV6-3 to TRBJ2-2, with 9 bases fitting TRBD2. Germline V lookup: CDR1 MNHEY, CDR2 SVGEGT. This CDR3 comprises 17 residues. The V segment lost 0 bases and the J segment 1 base; nucleotides outside the gene matches: 3. CDR3: CASSYSPSGVNTGELFF. CDR3 nucleotides: TGTGCCAGCAGTTACTCGCCTAGCGGGGTGAACACCGGGGAGCTGTTTTTT.

This clonotype was observed a few times. This chain connects TRBV27 to TRBJ1-3, with 8 bases aligning to TRBD1. CDR1 is MNHEY and CDR2 is SMNVEV in the germline V gene (reference sequence). V lost 5 bases and J lost 4; bases outside the gene matches: 7. This CDR3 has 15 amino acids. CDR3 sequence: CASSQTGEAGNTIYF. CDR3 sequence (DNA): TGTGCCAGCAGTCAGACAGGGGAGGCGGGAAACACCATATATTTT.

This clonotype was seen at least ten times. The rearrangement uses TRBV7-8 and TRBJ1-1, with D maybe TRBD1 (5 bases). Trimming removed 7 bases at V and 5 bases at J, with 14 bases between. This CDR3 has 13 amino acids. CDR1 is SGHVS, CDR2 FQNEAQ, per germline. The CDR3 loop reads CASIRGGLTEAFF. CDR3 bases: TGTGCCAGCATCCGGGGGGGGTTGACTGAAGCTTTCTTT.

This clonotype was recorded at least ten times. The chain joins TRBV6-1 to TRBJ1-6; a possible D gene is TRBD1 (6 bases). Germline lookup yields CDR1 MNHNS and CDR2 SASEGT. V lost 5 bases and J 7 bases, leaving 15 bases between the germline ends. CDR3 size: 15 residues. CDR3 sequence: CASSRRDTKNSPLHF. CDR3 nucleotide sequence: TGTGCCAGCAGTCGCCGGGACACGAAAAATTCACCCCTCCACTTT.

This clonotype has ten or more counts. The rearrangement joins TRBV29-1 to TRBJ2-1; TRBD2 agrees at 10 bases. CDR1 and CDR2 from the germline V gene are SQVTM and ANQGSEA. After removal of 4 bases from V and 7 bases from J, the junction contained 7 bases not matched to a gene. This CDR3 contains 14 residues. CDR3 amino acids: CSVASLAGENEQFF. Written as DNA, the CDR3 is TGCAGCGTTGCGAGTCTAGCGGGAGAAAATGAGCAGTTCTTC.

This clonotype was seen only a few times. This may be a read error: a much more frequent sequence differs by one nucleotide. The chain recombines TRBV20-1 with TRBJ1-5, with a possible D match to TRBD1 (6 bases). Trimming removed 5 bases from V and 0 bases from J, with 14 bases in between. CDR3 length equals 15 residues. Germline V gene lookup returns CDR1 DFQATT and CDR2 SNEGSKA (reference sequence). The CDR3 here is CSAQRGADSNQPQHF. CDR3 in DNA: TGCAGTGCTCAACGGGGGGCAGATAGCAATCAGCCCCAGCATTTT.

This clonotype has just a few counts. The chain uses TRBV7-2 and TRBJ1-3; TRBD1 might be the D (6 bases). CDR3 length: 16 amino acids. V was trimmed by 7 bases and J by 2 bases, leaving 18 bases between them. CDR1 is SGHTA, CDR2 FQGNSA, per germline. This chain's CDR3 is CASIPLGARAGNTIYF. The CDR3 DNA reads TGTGCCAGCATCCCTCTGGGGGCTAGGGCTGGAAACACCATATATTTT. The full variable domain, rest sourced from reference TRBV7-2 and TRBJ1-3, is GAGVSQSPSNKVTEKGKDVELRCDPISGHTALYWYRQSLGQGLEFLIYFQGNSAPDKSGLPSDRFSAERTGGSVSTLTIQRTQQEDSAVYLCASIPLGARAGNTIYFGEGSWLTVV.